This T cell receptor (beta chain) was recorded in a study of blood T cell repertoires in COVID-19. Repertoires were generated with immunoSEQ multiplex PCR, while TCRdb's copy carries only in-frame clones and drops some. The sample has roughly 380,000 clones, 80% to 90% seen once. The V and J ends lost 2 bases and 0 bases respectively, with 17 bases between them. The germline V gene has CDR1 SGHRS and CDR2 YFSETQ. This CDR3 is 17 amino acids long. Sequences were obtained from PBMCs or T cells enriched from blood (not recorded which). This chain connects TRBV5-1 to TRBJ1-2; TRBD1 is a possible D gene (6 bases). This TCR derives from a man aged 25-45 years who had recovered from COVID-19. The CDR3 reads CASSFQGRVQANYGYTF. The CDR3 DNA reads TGCGCCAGCAGCTTTCAGGGGCGAGTGCAGGCTAACTATGGCTACACCTTC.